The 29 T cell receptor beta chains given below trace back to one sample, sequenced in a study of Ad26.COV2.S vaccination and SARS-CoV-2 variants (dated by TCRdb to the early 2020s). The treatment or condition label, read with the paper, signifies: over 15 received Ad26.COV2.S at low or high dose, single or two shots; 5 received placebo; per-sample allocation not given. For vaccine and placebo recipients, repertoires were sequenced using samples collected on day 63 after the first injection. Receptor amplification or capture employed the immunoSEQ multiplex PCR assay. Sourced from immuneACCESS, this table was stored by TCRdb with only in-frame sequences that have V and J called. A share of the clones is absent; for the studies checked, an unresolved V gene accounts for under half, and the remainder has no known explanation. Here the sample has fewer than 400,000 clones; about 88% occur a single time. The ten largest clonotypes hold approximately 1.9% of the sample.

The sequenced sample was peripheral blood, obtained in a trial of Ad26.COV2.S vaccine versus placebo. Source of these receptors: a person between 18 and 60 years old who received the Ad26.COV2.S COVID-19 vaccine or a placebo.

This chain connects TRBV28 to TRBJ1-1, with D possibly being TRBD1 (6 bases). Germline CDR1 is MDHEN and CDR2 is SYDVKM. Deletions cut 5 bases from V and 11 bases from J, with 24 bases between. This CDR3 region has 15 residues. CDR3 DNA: TGTGCCAGCAGTGATCAAGGGGGGGCGCAGGATGCGGCTTTCTTT. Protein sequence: CASSDQGGAQDAAFF.

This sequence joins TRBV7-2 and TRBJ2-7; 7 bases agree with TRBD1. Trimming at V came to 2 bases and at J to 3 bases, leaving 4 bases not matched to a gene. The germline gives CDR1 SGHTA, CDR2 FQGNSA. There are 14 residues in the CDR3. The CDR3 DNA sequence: TGTGCCAGCAGCTTATTGGGACAGAGCTACGAGCAGTACTTC. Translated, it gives CASSLLGQSYEQYF. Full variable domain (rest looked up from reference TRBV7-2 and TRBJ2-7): GAGVSQSPSNKVTEKGKDVELRCDPISGHTALYWYRQSLGQGLEFLIYFQGNSAPDKSGLPSDRFSAERTGGSVSTLTIQRTQQEDSAVYLCASSLLGQSYEQYFGPGTRLTVT.

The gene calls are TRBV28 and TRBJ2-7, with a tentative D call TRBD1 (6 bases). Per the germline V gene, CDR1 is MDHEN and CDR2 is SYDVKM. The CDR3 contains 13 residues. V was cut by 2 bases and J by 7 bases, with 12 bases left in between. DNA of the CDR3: TGTGCCAGCAGTTTAGGTCCTCAGGGGGAGCAGTACTTC. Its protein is CASSLGPQGEQYF.

Written as DNA, the CDR3 is TGTGCCAGCAGTTTGACTAGCGGGTCTAGCACAGATACGCAGTATTTT. Translating gives CASSLTSGSSTDTQYF. V usage is TRBV5-4 and J usage is TRBJ2-3; TRBD2 matches 10 bases. The CDR3 extends over 16 amino acids. Germline lookup yields CDR1 SGHNT and CDR2 YYREEE (reference sequence). J lost 0 bases, V lost 5 bases, and 6 bases had no gene match.

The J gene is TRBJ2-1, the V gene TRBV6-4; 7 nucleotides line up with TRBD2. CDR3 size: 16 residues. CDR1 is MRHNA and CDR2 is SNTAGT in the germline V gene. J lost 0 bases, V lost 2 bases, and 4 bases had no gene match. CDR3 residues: CASSDLASGSYNEQFF. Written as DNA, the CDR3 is TGTGCCAGCAGTGACCTCGCTAGCGGCTCCTACAATGAGCAGTTCTTC.

For the CDR3, the DNA is TGTGCCAGCAGATCCTACAGGGGTTCACCCCTCCACTTT. It encodes CASRSYRGSPLHF. The V and J genes are TRBV12-3 or TRBV12-4 and TRBJ1-6; 7 nucleotides line up with TRBD1. This CDR3 comprises 13 residues. The V segment lost 6 bases and the J segment 9 bases; nucleotides outside the gene matches: 5.

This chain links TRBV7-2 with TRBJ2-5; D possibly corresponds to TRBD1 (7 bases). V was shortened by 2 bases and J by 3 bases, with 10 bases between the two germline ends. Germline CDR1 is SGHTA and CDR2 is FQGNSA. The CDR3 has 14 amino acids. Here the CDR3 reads CASSLSRGEETQYF. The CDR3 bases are TGTGCCAGCAGCTTATCCAGGGGGGAAGAGACCCAGTACTTC.

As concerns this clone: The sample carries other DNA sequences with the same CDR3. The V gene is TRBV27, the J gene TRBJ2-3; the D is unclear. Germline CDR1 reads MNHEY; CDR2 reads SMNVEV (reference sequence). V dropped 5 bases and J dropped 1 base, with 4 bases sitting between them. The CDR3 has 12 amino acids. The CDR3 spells CASSPRTDTQYF. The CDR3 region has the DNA TGTGCCAGCAGTCCGCGCACAGATACGCAGTATTTT.

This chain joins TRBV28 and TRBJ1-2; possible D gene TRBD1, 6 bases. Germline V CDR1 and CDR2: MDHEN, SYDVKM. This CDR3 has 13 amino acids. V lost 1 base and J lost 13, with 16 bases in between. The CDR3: CASSLSGRGRATF. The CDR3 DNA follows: TGTGCCAGCAGTTTATCAGGCAGGGGAAGGGCCACCTTC.

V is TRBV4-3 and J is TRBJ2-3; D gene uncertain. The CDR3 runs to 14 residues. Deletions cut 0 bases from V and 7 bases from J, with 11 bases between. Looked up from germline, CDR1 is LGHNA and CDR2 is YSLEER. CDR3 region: CASSQDNNGNTQYF. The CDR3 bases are TGCGCCAGCAGCCAAGATAACAACGGTAATACGCAGTATTTT.

In DNA form, the CDR3 reads TGTGCCAGCAGAGGATGGACAGGGGACATGAACACTGAAGCTTTCTTT. This encodes CASRGWTGDMNTEAFF. The genes are TRBV3-1 (or the pseudogene TRBV3-2) and TRBJ1-1; 9 positions match TRBD1. Looked up from germline, CDR1 is LGHDT and CDR2 is YNNKEL (reference sequence). The CDR3 is made up of 16 amino acids. V lost 6 bases, J lost 0 bases, and 8 bases stayed unmatched.

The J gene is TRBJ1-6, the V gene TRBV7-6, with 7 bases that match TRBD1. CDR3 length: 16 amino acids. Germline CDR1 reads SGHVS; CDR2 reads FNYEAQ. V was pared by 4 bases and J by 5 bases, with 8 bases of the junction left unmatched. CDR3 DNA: TGTGCCAGCAGCTCACGACAGGGATTCGATAATTCACCCCTCCACTTT. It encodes CASSSRQGFDNSPLHF.

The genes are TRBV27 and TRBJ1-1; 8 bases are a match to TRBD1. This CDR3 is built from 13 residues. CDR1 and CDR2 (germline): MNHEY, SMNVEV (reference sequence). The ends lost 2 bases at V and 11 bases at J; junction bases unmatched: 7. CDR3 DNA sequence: TGTGCCAGCAGTTTACGGGCAGGGGGCCTGGCTTTCTTT. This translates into CASSLRAGGLAFF.

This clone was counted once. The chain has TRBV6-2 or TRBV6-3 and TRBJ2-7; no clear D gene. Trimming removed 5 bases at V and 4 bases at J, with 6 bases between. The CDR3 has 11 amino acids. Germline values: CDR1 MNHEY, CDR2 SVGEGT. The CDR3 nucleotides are TGTGCCAGCAGTGTACTTTACGAGCAGTACTTC. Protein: CASSVLYEQYF.

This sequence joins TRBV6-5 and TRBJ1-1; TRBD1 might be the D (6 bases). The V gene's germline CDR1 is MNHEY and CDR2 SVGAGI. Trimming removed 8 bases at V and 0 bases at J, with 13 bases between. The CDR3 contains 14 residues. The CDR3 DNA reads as TGTGCCAGCCTTTTTTGGACAGTGAACACTGAAGCTTTCTTT. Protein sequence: CASLFWTVNTEAFF.

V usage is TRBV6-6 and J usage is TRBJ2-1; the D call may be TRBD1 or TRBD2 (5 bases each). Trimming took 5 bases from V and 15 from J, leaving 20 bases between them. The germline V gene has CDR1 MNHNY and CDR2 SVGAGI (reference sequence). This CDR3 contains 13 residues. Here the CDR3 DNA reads TGTGCCAGCAGTAGAGGGACCTCTGAAAGCATGTTCTTC. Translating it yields CASSRGTSESMFF.

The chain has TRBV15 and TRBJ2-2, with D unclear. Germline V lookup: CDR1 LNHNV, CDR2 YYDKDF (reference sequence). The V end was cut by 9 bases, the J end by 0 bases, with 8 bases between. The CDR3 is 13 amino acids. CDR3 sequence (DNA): TGTGCCACTGAGCCCCCGAACACCGGGGAGCTGTTTTTT. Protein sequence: CATEPPNTGELFF.

The CDR3 coding sequence is TGTGCCAGCAGCTTGGGACAGGCCCTCAATCAGCCCCAGCATTTT. This encodes CASSLGQALNQPQHF. V is TRBV2 and J is TRBJ1-5; 8 nucleotides line up with TRBD1. The V gene end was trimmed by 6 bases and the J gene end by 3 bases; junction bases not matched to a gene: 7. The CDR3 consists of 15 residues. The V gene's germline CDR1 is SNHLY and CDR2 FYNNEI.

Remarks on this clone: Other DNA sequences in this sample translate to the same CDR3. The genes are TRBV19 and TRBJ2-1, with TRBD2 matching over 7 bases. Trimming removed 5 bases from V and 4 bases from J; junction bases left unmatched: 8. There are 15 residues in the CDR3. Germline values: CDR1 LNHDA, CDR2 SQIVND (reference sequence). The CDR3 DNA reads TGTGCCAGTAGTCGTGGGGGAGGGCCGTACAATGAGCAGTTCTTC. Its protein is CASSRGGGPYNEQFF.

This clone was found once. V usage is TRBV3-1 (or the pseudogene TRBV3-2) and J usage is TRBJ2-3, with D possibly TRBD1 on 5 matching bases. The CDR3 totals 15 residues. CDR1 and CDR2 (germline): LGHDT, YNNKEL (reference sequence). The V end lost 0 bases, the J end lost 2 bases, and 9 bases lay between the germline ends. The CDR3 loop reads CASSQEGRSTDTQYF. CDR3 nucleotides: TGTGCCAGCAGCCAAGAGGGGCGGTCCACAGATACGCAGTATTTT.

The DNA of the CDR3 is TGTGCCATCAGTGACCCCGGACTAGCGGGAGGGTACAATGAGCAGTTCTTC. This gives the protein CAISDPGLAGGYNEQFF. This chain joins TRBV10-3 and TRBJ2-1; TRBD2 matches at 15 bases. This CDR3 has 17 residues. From germline, CDR1 is ENHRY and CDR2 SYGVKD. Trimming removed 3 bases from V and 4 bases from J; junction bases left unmatched: 4.

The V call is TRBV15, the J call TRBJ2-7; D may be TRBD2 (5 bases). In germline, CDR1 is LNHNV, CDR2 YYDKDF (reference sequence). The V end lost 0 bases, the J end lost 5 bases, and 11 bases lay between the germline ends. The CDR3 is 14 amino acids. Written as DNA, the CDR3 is TGTGCCACCAGCAGAGATCTCGGGAAGAACGAGCAGTACTTC. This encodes CATSRDLGKNEQYF. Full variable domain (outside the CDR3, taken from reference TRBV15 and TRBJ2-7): DAMVIQNPRYQVTQFGKPVTLSCSQTLNHNVMYWYQQKSSQAPKLLFHYYDKDFNNEADTPDNFQSRRPNTSFCFLDIRSPGLGDTAMYLCATSRDLGKNEQYFGPGTRLTVT.

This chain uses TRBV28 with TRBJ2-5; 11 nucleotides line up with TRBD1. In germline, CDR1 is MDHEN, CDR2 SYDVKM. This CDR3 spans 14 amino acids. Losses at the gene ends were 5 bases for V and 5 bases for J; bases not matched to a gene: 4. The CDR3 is CASSRDRGSETQYF. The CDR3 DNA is TGTGCCAGCAGTCGGGACAGGGGGAGTGAGACCCAGTACTTC.

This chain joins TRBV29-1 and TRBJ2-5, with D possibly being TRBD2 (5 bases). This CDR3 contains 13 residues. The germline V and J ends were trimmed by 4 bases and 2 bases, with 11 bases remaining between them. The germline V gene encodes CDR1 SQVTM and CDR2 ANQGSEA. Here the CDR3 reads CSVAGNTQETQYF. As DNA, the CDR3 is TGCAGCGTTGCGGGGAACACTCAAGAGACCCAGTACTTC.

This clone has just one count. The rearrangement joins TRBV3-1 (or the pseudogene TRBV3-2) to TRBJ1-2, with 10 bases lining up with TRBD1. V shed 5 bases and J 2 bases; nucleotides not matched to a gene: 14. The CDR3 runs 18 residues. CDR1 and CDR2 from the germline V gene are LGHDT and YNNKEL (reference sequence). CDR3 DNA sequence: TGTGCCAGCAGCACTCAAAGGGACAGGGGATTTCGAAACTATGGCTACACCTTC. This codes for CASSTQRDRGFRNYGYTF.

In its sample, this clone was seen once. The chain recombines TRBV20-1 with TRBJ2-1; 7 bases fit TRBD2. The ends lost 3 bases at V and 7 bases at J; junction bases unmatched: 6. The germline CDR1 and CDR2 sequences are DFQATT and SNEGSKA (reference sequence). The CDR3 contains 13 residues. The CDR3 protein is CSASKGGPNEQFF. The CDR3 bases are TGCAGTGCTAGTAAGGGAGGGCCTAATGAGCAGTTCTTC.

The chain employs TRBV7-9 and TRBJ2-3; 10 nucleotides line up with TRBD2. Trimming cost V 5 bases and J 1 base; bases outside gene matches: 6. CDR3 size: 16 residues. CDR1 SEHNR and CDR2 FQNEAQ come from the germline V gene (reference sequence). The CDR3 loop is CASSRVAGGRTDTQYF. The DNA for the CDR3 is TGTGCCAGCAGCCGAGTAGCGGGAGGACGCACAGATACGCAGTATTTT.

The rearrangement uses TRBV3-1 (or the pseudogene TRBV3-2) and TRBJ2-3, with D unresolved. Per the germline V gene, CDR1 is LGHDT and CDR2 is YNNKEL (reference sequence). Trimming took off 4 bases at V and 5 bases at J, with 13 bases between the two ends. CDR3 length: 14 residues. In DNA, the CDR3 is TGTGCCAGCAGCCTCCCGGGCCCCGGAGATACGCAGTATTTT. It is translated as CASSLPGPGDTQYF.

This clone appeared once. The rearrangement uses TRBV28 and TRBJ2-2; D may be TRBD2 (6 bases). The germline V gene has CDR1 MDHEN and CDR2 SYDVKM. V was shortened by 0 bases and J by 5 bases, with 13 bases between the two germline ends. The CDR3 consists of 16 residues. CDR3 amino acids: CASSLWRGEETGELFF. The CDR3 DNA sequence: TGTGCCAGCAGTTTATGGCGGGGAGAGGAAACCGGGGAGCTGTTTTTT.